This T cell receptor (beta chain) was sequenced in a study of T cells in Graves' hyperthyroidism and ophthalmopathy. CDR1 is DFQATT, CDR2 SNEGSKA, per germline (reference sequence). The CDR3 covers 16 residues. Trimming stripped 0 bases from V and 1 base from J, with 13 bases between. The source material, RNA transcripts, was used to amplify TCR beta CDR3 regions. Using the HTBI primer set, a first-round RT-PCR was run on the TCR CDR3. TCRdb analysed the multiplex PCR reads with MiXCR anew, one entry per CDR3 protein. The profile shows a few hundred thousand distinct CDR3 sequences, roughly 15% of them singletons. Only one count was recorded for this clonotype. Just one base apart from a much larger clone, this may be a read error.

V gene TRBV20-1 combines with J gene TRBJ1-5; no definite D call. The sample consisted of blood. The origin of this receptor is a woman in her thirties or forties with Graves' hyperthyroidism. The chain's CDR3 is CSARDGVWKSNQPQHF. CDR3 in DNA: TGCAGTGCTAGAGATGGGGTTTGGAAGAGCAATCAGCCCCAGCATTTT.